These 27 T cell receptor beta chains came from one sample sequenced in a study of post-analysis software for immune sequencing data. No antigens are known for them. The TCR beta cDNA libraries contained unique molecular identifiers. MiXCR, run by TCRdb on the PCR reads, gives a single entry per CDR3 protein. The sample holds around 250,000 distinct CDR3 sequences, 36% seen once. Study results and caveats: In patients, about 5 TRBV segments were more frequent than in controls, with TRBV5-6, TRBV5-1 and TRBV20-1 among them.

Sequences were obtained from blood. These receptors came from a girl between 10 and 17 years old with multiple sclerosis.

This clonotype turned up a few times. The chain recombines TRBV6-2 or TRBV6-3 with TRBJ1-1; D unresolved. Germline CDR1 MNHEY, CDR2 SVGEGT. The CDR3 contains 14 residues. The V and J ends lost 4 bases and 1 base respectively, with 10 bases between them. CDR3 DNA sequence: TGTGCCAGCAGTTGGGTACTTGAGAACACTGAAGCTTTCTTT. This sequence encodes CASSWVLENTEAFF.

In its sample, this clonotype was seen many times. The rearrangement joins TRBV6-1 to TRBJ2-7, with D tentatively TRBD2 (6 bases). Trimming cost V 6 bases and J 6 bases, with 15 bases left between them. The CDR3 runs to 13 residues. Germline CDR1 is MNHNS and CDR2 is SASEGT. The CDR3 bases are TGTGCCAGCAGCGTAGCGGCTGAGGGCGAGCAGTACTTC. Translating gives CASSVAAEGEQYF.

This clonotype was recorded many times. DNA of the CDR3: TGCAGTGCTAGAGTGACAGGGGAAGGCTACACCTTC. Translating it yields CSARVTGEGYTF. The chain combines TRBV20-1 with TRBJ1-2; 8 bases map to TRBD1. The CDR3 is made up of 12 amino acids. Germline V gene data show CDR1 as DFQATT and CDR2 as SNEGSKA (reference sequence). The J segment lost 8 bases and the V segment lost 1 base, leaving 3 bases of the junction unmatched.

This rearrangement joins TRBV28 to TRBJ2-1; 9 bases fit TRBD1. V lost 2 bases, J lost 7 bases, and 6 bases stayed unmatched. CDR1 and CDR2 from the germline V gene are MDHEN and SYDVKM. The length of the CDR3 is 15 residues. The CDR3 is CASSLMGQGRNEQFF. The CDR3 DNA follows: TGTGCCAGCAGTTTAATGGGACAGGGTAGGAATGAGCAGTTCTTC.

About this clonotype itself: With a much larger clone just one base away, this may be a read error. This chain links TRBV5-1 with TRBJ1-1; D may be TRBD1 (5 bases). CDR1 is SGHRS and CDR2 is YFSETQ in the germline V gene. CDR3 length: 13 residues. DNA for the CDR3: TGCGCCGGCAGCTTAAATGCCGGGGGGGAAGCTTTCTTT. It codes for CAGSLNAGGEAFF.

The chain has TRBV12-3 or TRBV12-4 and TRBJ2-4, with a weak D call TRBD1 (6 bases). This CDR3 has 12 amino acids. V was shortened by 6 bases and J by 13 bases, with 16 bases between the two germline ends. CDR3 residues: CASSFTGLEQYF. The DNA of the CDR3 is TGTGCCAGCAGCTTCACAGGGTTGGAGCAGTACTTC.

At least ten counts were recorded for this clonotype. The chain links TRBV9 to TRBJ2-1; 11 nucleotides match TRBD2. The CDR3 is made up of 17 amino acids. Germline V gene sequence: CDR1 SGDLS, CDR2 YYNGEE. Germline trimming cut 0 bases from V and 9 bases from J; bases unmatched to any gene: 11. As DNA, the CDR3 is TGTGCCAGCAGCGTAGTTGGTAGCGGGGGGGGTCCTGGTGAGCAGTTCTTC. Residues: CASSVVGSGGGPGEQFF.

Comments on this clonotype: Given a much more abundant clone one base away, this may be a read error. V is TRBV3-1 and J is TRBJ1-6; D not certain. CDR1 and CDR2 (germline): LGHDT, YNNKEL (reference sequence). The CDR3 loop spans 15 amino acids. CDR3 sequence reads: CASSQFADAKSPPHF. CDR3 sequence (DNA): TGTGCCAGCAGCCAATTCGCCGATGCTAAATCACCCCCCCACTTT.

The gene calls are TRBV11-2 and TRBJ2-5, with D tentatively TRBD2 (6 bases). Germline CDR1 is SGHAT and CDR2 is FQNNGV. The CDR3 runs to 14 residues. V gave up 1 base and J gave up 11 bases, with 17 bases separating them. The CDR3 sequence: CASSLGLEVNEQYF. The CDR3 DNA reads TGTGCCAGCAGCTTAGGACTAGAGGTCAATGAGCAGTACTTC.

This clonotype has a count of ten or more. The CDR3 sequence: CASSPPGTNSYEQYF. CDR3 coding DNA: TGTGCCAGCAGCCCCCCCGGGACTAACTCCTACGAGCAGTACTTC. The chain couples TRBV28 to TRBJ2-7, with TRBD2 identical over 7 bases. Germline CDR1 MDHEN, CDR2 SYDVKM. Losses at the gene ends were 6 bases for V and 0 bases for J; bases not matched to a gene: 8. CDR3 length: 15 residues.

This clonotype has a count of ten or more. The V gene is TRBV4-1, the J gene TRBJ2-1; D is uncertain. Per the germline V gene, CDR1 is MGHRA and CDR2 is YSYEKL. Trimming cost V 2 bases and J 8 bases, with 7 bases left between them. This CDR3 region has 12 residues. CDR3 protein: CASSQLGDEQFF. The CDR3 DNA sequence: TGCGCCAGCAGCCAACTTGGAGATGAGCAGTTCTTC.

This clonotype was detected ten times or more. The J gene is TRBJ2-1, the V gene TRBV6-5, with D unresolved. CDR1 is MNHEY and CDR2 is SVGAGI in the germline V gene. Trimming left V 4 bases short and J 6 bases short, with 16 bases between. This CDR3 is 15 amino acids long. The DNA for the CDR3 is TGTGCCAGCAGTTCCCCACTGCACCCCTTCAATGAGCAGTTCTTC. Translating gives CASSSPLHPFNEQFF.

This clonotype was recorded many times. The J gene is TRBJ2-5, the V gene TRBV28, with 11 bases that match TRBD1. Germline V gives CDR1 MDHEN, CDR2 SYDVKM. V trimming: 4 bases; J trimming: 1 base; junction bases outside the gene matches: 8. This CDR3 comprises 17 residues. The CDR3 spells CASSSPGTGGPQETQYF. The CDR3 bases are TGTGCCAGCAGTTCCCCCGGGACAGGGGGTCCCCAAGAGACCCAGTACTTC.

This chain links TRBV7-2 with TRBJ2-3, with 8 bases identical to TRBD2. The junction had 12 bases not matched to a gene; V was cut back by 5 bases and J by 2 bases. The CDR3 spans 17 residues. Germline-derived CDR1 and CDR2 are SGHTA and FQGNSA. The CDR3 sequence is CASSPRLAGSYTDTQYF. Written as DNA, the CDR3 is TGTGCCAGCAGCCCACGATTAGCGGGGAGCTACACAGATACGCAGTATTTT. The full variable domain, its missing parts supplied by reference TRBV7-2 and TRBJ2-3, is GAGVSQSPSNKVTEKGKDVELRCDPISGHTALYWYRQSLGQGLEFLIYFQGNSAPDKSGLPSDRFSAERTGGSVSTLTIQRTQQEDSAVYLCASSPRLAGSYTDTQYFGPGTRLTVL.

This clonotype has a count of ten or more. The rearrangement uses TRBV11-2 and TRBJ2-1; 8 nucleotides line up with TRBD2. Per the germline V gene, CDR1 is SGHAT and CDR2 is FQNNGV. V lost 4 bases and J lost 12; bases outside the gene matches: 26. The CDR3 is 19 residues long. This CDR3 is CASSSGGLAGGNNLSGQFF. The CDR3, as DNA: TGTGCCAGCAGCTCCGGAGGACTAGCCGGCGGGAACAATCTAAGTGGGCAGTTCTTC.

Remarks on this clonotype: A much larger clone lies one base from this, so it may be a read error. The chain couples TRBV7-2 to TRBJ2-3; D possibly corresponds to TRBD2 (5 bases). CDR1 SGHTA and CDR2 FQGNSA come from the germline V gene. There are 14 residues in the CDR3. Trimming removed 4 bases at V and 2 bases at J, with 10 bases between. The CDR3 is CASSCGQHTDTQYF. The CDR3 bases are TGTGCCAGCAGCTGCGGGCAGCACACAGATACGCAGTATTTT.

The chain combines TRBV20-1 with TRBJ2-7, with TRBD2 matching 7 bases. CDR3 length: 15 residues. The germline gives CDR1 DFQATT, CDR2 SNEGSKA (reference sequence). Trimming removed 7 bases from V and 5 bases from J; junction bases left unmatched: 17. Here the CDR3 reads CSVRGGGSDTNEQYF. CDR3 coding DNA: TGCAGTGTCCGGGGCGGCGGGAGCGACACCAACGAGCAGTACTTC.

In its sample, this clonotype was seen many times. The chain combines TRBV29-1 with TRBJ2-1; 12 bases line up with TRBD2. This CDR3 spans 15 amino acids. Trimming took 4 bases from V and 7 from J; bases not matched to a gene: 8. Germline V gene lookup returns CDR1 SQVTM and CDR2 ANQGSEA. The DNA of the CDR3 is TGCAGCGTTGTACAGGGACTAGCGGGTCGGAATGAGCAGTTCTTC. This codes for CSVVQGLAGRNEQFF.

This clonotype was seen many times. This CDR3 reads CSVETIGSSYNEQFF. The CDR3 DNA follows: TGCAGCGTTGAAACAATAGGGAGCTCCTACAATGAGCAGTTCTTC. V is TRBV29-1 and J is TRBJ2-1; D may be TRBD2 (5 bases). The V end was cut by 2 bases, the J end by 0 bases, with 11 bases between. From germline, CDR1 is SQVTM and CDR2 ANQGSEA. This CDR3 has 15 residues.

This chain uses TRBV5-1 with TRBJ2-3; TRBD2 matches 10 bases. This CDR3 is 15 amino acids long. V lost 7 bases and J lost 0; bases outside the gene matches: 5. From germline, CDR1 is SGHRS and CDR2 YFSETQ. Here the CDR3 DNA reads TGCGCCAGCCAACAGCGGGAGGGTAGCACAGATACGCAGTATTTT. Translating gives CASQQREGSTDTQYF. The whole variable domain, remainder taken from reference TRBV5-1 and TRBJ2-3, is KAGVTQTPRYLIKTRGQQVTLSCSPISGHRSVSWYQQTPGQGLQFLFEYFSETQRNKGNFPGRFSGRQFSNSRSEMNVSTLELGDSALYLCASQQREGSTDTQYFGPGTRLTVL.

This clonotype was recorded at least ten times. The rearrangement joins TRBV5-6 to TRBJ2-1, with D tentatively TRBD1 (6 bases). V was cut by 1 base and J by 3 bases, with 14 bases left in between. CDR3 size: 16 residues. The germline CDR1 and CDR2 sequences are SGHDT and YYEEEE. As DNA, the CDR3 is TGTGCCAGCAGCTTGATCGGACAGACTCACTACAATGAGCAGTTCTTC. Translated: CASSLIGQTHYNEQFF.

The CDR3 loop is CASSQDLPSADTQYF. CDR3 coding DNA: TGTGCCAGCAGCCAAGATCTCCCATCTGCAGATACGCAGTATTTT. The V and J genes are TRBV3-1 and TRBJ2-3; the D is unclear. CDR3 size: 15 residues. The ends were cut back, 0 bases at V and 4 bases at J, with 11 bases in the middle. The germline V gene encodes CDR1 LGHDT and CDR2 YNNKEL (reference sequence).

The table lists this clonotype with many counts. V gene TRBV18 combines with J gene TRBJ2-3, with D possibly being TRBD1 (5 bases). From germline, CDR1 is KGHSH and CDR2 LQKENI. The CDR3 spans 15 residues. With 1 base removed from V and 0 bases from J, the gap between germline ends came to 8 bases. The CDR3 bases are TGTGCCAGCTCACCACAGGGGTCAAGCACAGATACGCAGTATTTT. Its translation is CASSPQGSSTDTQYF.

The table lists this clonotype with many counts. The chain employs TRBV4-1 and TRBJ2-3, with D unclear. CDR3 length: 16 residues. Deletions cut 4 bases from V and 2 bases from J, with 16 bases between. CDR1 is MGHRA, CDR2 YSYEKL, per germline. The CDR3 DNA follows: TGCGCCAGCAGCCCGAAGCCCGACTTAGACACAGATACGCAGTATTTT. Translating gives CASSPKPDLDTDTQYF.

This clonotype was counted many times. V and J are TRBV10-3 and TRBJ2-1, with a weak D call TRBD1 (5 bases). CDR3 length equals 11 residues. Trimming took 6 bases from V and 7 from J, leaving 7 bases between them. Germline CDR1 ENHRY, CDR2 SYGVKD. The CDR3, as DNA: TGTGCCATCAGAGGGGCAAATGAGCAGTTCTTC. This encodes CAIRGANEQFF.

This clonotype was recorded a few times. Relative to the germline gene, one junction end is altered; a read error may explain this. V is TRBV5-5 and J is TRBJ2-3; TRBD1 is a possible D gene (5 bases). The CDR3 covers 14 residues. In germline, CDR1 is SGHKS, CDR2 YYEKEE (reference sequence). For the CDR3, the DNA is TGTGCCGGCAGCCACGACAGTGTAACAGATACGCAGTATTTT. Protein product: CAGSHDSVTDTQYF.

The DNA of the CDR3 is TGTGCCAGCAGCCCCGGACCCTGCAATGAGCAGTTCTTC. Translating gives CASSPGPCNEQFF. The chain has TRBV11-2 and TRBJ2-1; D unclear. The CDR3 length is 13 residues. The germline V gene has CDR1 SGHAT and CDR2 FQNNGV. V lost 5 bases and J lost 6, with 11 bases in between. Full variable domain (missing parts from reference TRBV11-2 and TRBJ2-1): EAGVAQSPRYKIIEKRQSVAFWCNPISGHATLYWYQQILGQGPKLLIQFQNNGVVDDSQLPKDRFSAERLKGVDSTLKIQPAKLEDSAVYLCASSPGPCNEQFFGPGTRLTVL.